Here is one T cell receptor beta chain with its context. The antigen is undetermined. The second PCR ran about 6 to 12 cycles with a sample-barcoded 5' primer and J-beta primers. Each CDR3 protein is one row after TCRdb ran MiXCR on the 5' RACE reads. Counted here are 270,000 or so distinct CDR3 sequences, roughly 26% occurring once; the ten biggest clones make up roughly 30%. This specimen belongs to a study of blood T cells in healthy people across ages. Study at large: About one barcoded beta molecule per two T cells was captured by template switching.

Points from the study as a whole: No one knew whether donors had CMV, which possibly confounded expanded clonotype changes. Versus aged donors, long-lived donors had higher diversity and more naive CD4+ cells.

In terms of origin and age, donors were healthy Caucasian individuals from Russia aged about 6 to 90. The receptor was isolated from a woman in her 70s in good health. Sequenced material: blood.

CDR3 in amino acids: CASSRGRDRRENIQYF. The CDR3 DNA follows: TGTGCCAGCAGCAGGGGGAGGGACAGGAGAGAAAACATTCAGTACTTC. The chain has TRBV27 and TRBJ2-4; TRBD1 is a possible D gene (8 bases). CDR3 length equals 16 residues. V lost 6 bases and J lost 5, with 20 bases in between. Looked up from germline, CDR1 is MNHEY and CDR2 is SMNVEV (reference sequence).